Each of the 21 T cell receptor beta chains below was sequenced from the same sample in a study of cytotoxic CD8 clonotypes in ibrutinib-treated CLL. Assay: immunoSEQ multiplex PCR; the TCRdb copy retains only in-frame clones and omits some. This table has around 160,000 clones, over 65% appearing once. The sample in question was PBMCs, obtained after 12 months of ibrutinib treatment. These receptors originate from a human donor with chronic lymphocytic leukemia.

This sequence joins TRBV7-3 and TRBJ1-2; 9 nucleotides align to TRBD1. The V gene end was trimmed by 2 bases and the J gene end by 4 bases; junction bases not matched to a gene: 5. The germline V gene has CDR1 SGHTA and CDR2 FQGTGA. CDR3 length equals 15 residues. This chain's CDR3 is CASSLGGQGGYGYTF. The CDR3 nucleotides are TGTGCCAGCAGCTTAGGGGGACAGGGCGGCTATGGCTACACCTTC.

The V and J genes are TRBV4-3 and TRBJ2-1; 11 bases agree with TRBD2. Trimming removed 5 bases from V and 7 bases from J; junction bases left unmatched: 25. This CDR3 is 21 amino acids long. Germline V gene lookup returns CDR1 LGHNA and CDR2 YSLEER. DNA of the CDR3: TGCGCCAGCAGCTTAGACCCGGTGGGGTTAGCGGGGGGGCAACGTCGAAATGAGCAGTTCTTC. Its protein is CASSLDPVGLAGGQRRNEQFF.

This rearrangement joins TRBV6-6 to TRBJ2-7; TRBD2 aligns across 7 bases. Unmatched junction bases numbered 11, after V lost 6 bases and J lost 6 bases. The germline V gene has CDR1 MNHNY and CDR2 SVGAGI (reference sequence). CDR3 size: 14 residues. Written as DNA, the CDR3 is TGTGCCAGCAGACAAACTAGCGTCAATGCCGAGCAGTACTTC. Protein: CASRQTSVNAEQYF.

The V gene is TRBV2, the J gene TRBJ1-2; no definite D call. Germline values: CDR1 SNHLY, CDR2 FYNNEI. Deletions cut 0 bases from V and 2 bases from J, with 13 bases between. The CDR3 loop spans 16 amino acids. The CDR3 region is CASSEASPVGNYGYTF. CDR3 DNA: TGTGCCAGCAGTGAAGCGTCTCCAGTCGGAAACTATGGCTACACCTTC. The variable domain in full, with the rest retrieved from reference TRBV2 and TRBJ1-2, is EPEVTQTPSHQVTQMGQEVILRCVPISNHLYFYWYRQILGQKVEFLVSFYNNEISEKSEIFDDQFSVERPDGSNFTLKIRSTKLEDSAMYFCASSEASPVGNYGYTFGSGTRLTVV.

The chain recombines TRBV28 with TRBJ2-2; the match to TRBD1 covers 11 bases. This CDR3 region has 15 residues. Germline V gene data show CDR1 as MDHEN and CDR2 as SYDVKM. The trim removed 5 bases at V and 12 bases at J, leaving 11 bases unmatched. The CDR3 here is CASSGTGGVEIQLFF. CDR3 sequence (DNA): TGTGCCAGCAGTGGGACAGGGGGAGTTGAAATTCAGCTGTTTTTT.

This clone was observed a few times. The gene calls are TRBV28 and TRBJ1-3, with 7 bases aligning to TRBD1. This CDR3 is built from 15 residues. Trimming at V came to 7 bases and at J to 2 bases, leaving 8 bases not matched to a gene. Germline V gives CDR1 MDHEN, CDR2 SYDVKM. The CDR3 protein is CASTQLGGTGNTIYF. CDR3 coding DNA: TGTGCCAGCACCCAGTTAGGGGGCACTGGAAACACCATATATTTT.

The rearrangement joins TRBV18 to TRBJ2-7, with D possibly called TRBD1 or TRBD2 (5 bases each). V gave up 5 bases and J gave up 1 base, with 12 bases separating them. This CDR3 region has 14 residues. Germline V CDR1 and CDR2: KGHSH, LQKENI. This chain's CDR3 is CASSVRDGSYEQYF. The CDR3, as DNA: TGTGCCAGCTCAGTCCGGGACGGATCCTACGAGCAGTACTTC.

Only a few counts were recorded for this clone. This rearrangement joins TRBV2 to TRBJ2-7; maybe TRBD2 (5 bases). Trimming pared 6 bases from V and 3 bases from J, leaving 15 bases between. Germline CDR1 is SNHLY and CDR2 is FYNNEI. This CDR3 region has 14 residues. DNA for the CDR3: TGTGCCAGCAGGGATAGGGCAGGAGGCTACGAGCAGTACTTC. The encoded protein is CASRDRAGGYEQYF.

The rearrangement uses TRBV15 and TRBJ1-3; unclear D gene. V gave up 9 bases and J gave up 0 bases, with 15 bases separating them. The germline gives CDR1 LNHNV, CDR2 YYDKDF (reference sequence). The length of the CDR3 is 15 residues. The CDR3 sequence is CATRPAESSGNTIYF. The DNA for the CDR3 is TGTGCCACTCGGCCGGCAGAGAGCTCTGGAAACACCATATATTTT.

The CDR3 DNA reads as TGTGCCAGCACATCGACCGTGTCAGATACGCAGTATTTT. It is translated as CASTSTVSDTQYF. The V gene is TRBV6-6, the J gene TRBJ2-3, with D unresolved. From germline, CDR1 is MNHNY and CDR2 SVGAGI (reference sequence). The CDR3 covers 13 residues. V dropped 7 bases and J dropped 4 bases, with 12 bases sitting between them.

V gene TRBV19 combines with J gene TRBJ1-2; D is unresolved. CDR1 and CDR2 from the germline V gene are LNHDA and SQIVND (reference sequence). This CDR3 spans 15 amino acids. Trimming left V 1 base short and J 5 bases short, with 14 bases between. CDR3 region: CASSIGGRDPYGYTF. The CDR3 DNA follows: TGTGCCAGTAGTATAGGAGGAAGGGATCCATATGGCTACACCTTC.

This chain joins TRBV28 and TRBJ1-2; D gene unclear. Germline V CDR1 and CDR2: MDHEN, SYDVKM. The CDR3 loop spans 13 amino acids. Trimming removed 8 bases at V and 7 bases at J, with 17 bases between. As DNA, the CDR3 is TGTGCCAGCGGATCCGTATGGAGGGCTGGCTACACCTTC. It specifies CASGSVWRAGYTF.

The chain carries TRBV7-3 and TRBJ2-3, with D uncertain. Per the germline V gene, CDR1 is SGHTA and CDR2 is FQGTGA. The CDR3 covers 14 residues. V dropped 1 base and J dropped 6 bases, with 11 bases sitting between them. The CDR3, as DNA: TGTGCCAGCAGCTTAAAATCGTGGCCGGATACGCAGTATTTT. Protein: CASSLKSWPDTQYF.

The chain combines TRBV5-6 with TRBJ1-2; unclear D gene. The V gene's germline CDR1 is SGHDT and CDR2 YYEEEE. There are 13 residues in the CDR3. V dropped 4 bases and J dropped 7 bases, with 14 bases sitting between them. The CDR3 nucleotides read TGTGCCAGCAGCCCCATTAGTGGCCGTGGCTACACCTTC. Protein: CASSPISGRGYTF. Based on the CDR3 plus reference TRBV5-6 and TRBJ1-2, the full variable domain is DAGVTQSPTHLIKTRGQQVTLRCSPKSGHDTVSWYQQALGQGPQFIFQYYEEEERQRGNFPDRFSGHQFPNYSSELNVNALLLGDSALYLCASSPISGRGYTFGSGTRLTVV.

The gene calls are TRBV5-8 and TRBJ1-3; 7 bases map to TRBD1. Germline loops: CDR1 SGHTS, CDR2 YDEGEE. CDR3 length equals 15 residues. Losses at the gene ends were 4 bases for V and 0 bases for J; bases not matched to a gene: 4. The CDR3 DNA reads TGTGCCAGCAGCAGGGGGCCCTTCTCTGGAAACACCATATATTTT. Translated: CASSRGPFSGNTIYF.

V is TRBV19 and J is TRBJ1-1; 9 nucleotides match TRBD1. From germline, CDR1 is LNHDA and CDR2 SQIVND (reference sequence). The CDR3 loop spans 18 amino acids. V shed 1 base and J 1 base; nucleotides not matched to a gene: 10. DNA of the CDR3: TGTGCCAGTAGTATAGTAGCCGGGACAGGGAGAGGGAACACTGAAGCTTTCTTT. Protein product: CASSIVAGTGRGNTEAFF.

The V gene is TRBV14, the J gene TRBJ2-4; D might be TRBD1 (6 bases). This CDR3 is built from 18 residues. CDR1 and CDR2 from the germline V gene are SGHDN and FVKESK. V shed 2 bases and J shed 0 bases, with 17 bases lying between them. In DNA, the CDR3 is TGTGCCAGCAGCCAACTCCGACAGGACCCCCTAGCCAAAAACATTCAGTACTTC. This sequence encodes CASSQLRQDPLAKNIQYF.

V is TRBV9 and J is TRBJ1-3; the D gene is possibly TRBD1 (5 bases). The germline gives CDR1 SGDLS, CDR2 YYNGEE. The CDR3 length is 20 residues. V was pared by 0 bases and J by 2 bases, with 24 bases between. The DNA for the CDR3 is TGTGCCAGCAGCGTAGGGACCCCTACAGGATTTACCAACGCTGGAAACACCATATATTTT. It yields the protein CASSVGTPTGFTNAGNTIYF.

The chain employs TRBV19 and TRBJ1-1; D is unclear. This CDR3 region has 14 residues. Germline-derived CDR1 and CDR2 are LNHDA and SQIVND (reference sequence). The ends were cut back, 8 bases at V and 1 base at J, with 14 bases in the middle. CDR3 residues: CASSPLWSNTEAFF. CDR3 nucleotide sequence: TGTGCCAGTTCCCCATTGTGGTCGAACACTGAAGCTTTCTTT.

This clone was seen just once. The genes are TRBV13 and TRBJ1-2; 9 bases align to TRBD1. The CDR3 covers 15 residues. Germline lookup yields CDR1 PRHDT and CDR2 FYEKMQ (reference sequence). V lost 6 bases and J lost 6; bases outside the gene matches: 11. CDR3 loop: CASSLDGTGSDGYTF. The CDR3 nucleotides are TGTGCCAGCAGTCTAGACGGGACAGGGTCAGATGGCTACACCTTC.

The chain is built from TRBV19 and TRBJ2-6; 7 bases are shared with TRBD1. CDR1 and CDR2 (germline): LNHDA, SQIVND (reference sequence). V lost 1 base and J lost 1; bases outside the gene matches: 4. This CDR3 region has 17 residues. The CDR3 is CASSIVAGGSGANVLTF. The CDR3 region has the DNA TGTGCCAGTAGTATAGTGGCAGGGGGATCTGGGGCCAACGTCCTGACTTTC.